This is a list of T cell receptor beta chains from one sample in a study of blood T cell repertoires in COVID-19. Measured with immunoSEQ multiplex PCR; TCRdb has only the in-frame clones, and not every one. The sample holds under 130,000 clones; roughly 80% are singletons and the top ten take over 15%. The specimen sequenced was peripheral blood. These receptor sequences come from a woman aged 80 or over with acute or convalescent COVID-19. The CDR3 runs from the conserved cysteine through the conserved F or W. A D gene is named only where the DNA matches it firmly. For some rows the clone size is stated as once, few or many, or as a class when expanded; others skip it.

>16|.|TRBV11-2|TRBJ2-1|.
TGTGCCAGCAGCTTAGGCCCCGACAGTTCCTACAATGAGCAGTTCTTC
CASSLGPDSSYNEQFF
>14|.|TRBV2|TRBJ1-4|TRBD1
TGTGCCAGCATGCCCGACAGGGGGTTTGAAAAACTGTTTTTT
CASMPDRGFEKLFF
>16|.|TRBV7-8|TRBJ2-2|.
TGTGCCAGCAGCCGCCTCGTCCGGGATCTAACCGGGGAGCTGTTTTTT
CASSRLVRDLTGELFF
>18|.|TRBV7-2|TRBJ2-3|.
TGTGCCAGCAGCTTAGGGAGGAGGCGGCCCCTAATACGAGATACGCAGTATTTT
CASSLGRRRPLIRDTQYF
>15|few|TRBV7-8|TRBJ2-5|TRBD2
TGTGCCAGCAGCTTAGCGGGAGGCGGGAGAGAGACCCAGTACTTC
CASSLAGGGRETQYF
>14|.|TRBV7-2|TRBJ1-6|TRBD1
TGTGCCAGCAGCTTAAGACAGGGGGATTCACCCCTCCACTTT
CASSLRQGDSPLHF
>13|.|TRBV27|TRBJ2-1|TRBD2
TGTGCCAGCAGTTTGGGACTAGCGAATGAGCAGTTCTTC
CASSLGLANEQFF
>16|.|TRBV7-8|TRBJ1-3|.
TGTGCCAGCAGCTTAGAAAGAGGGTGGACTGGAAACACCATATATTTT
CASSLERGWTGNTIYF
>13|once|TRBV6-5|TRBJ2-7|TRBD2
TGTGCCAGCTCGGGGGGTAACTCCTACGAGCAGTACTTC
CASSGGNSYEQYF
>13|.|TRBV6-5|TRBJ2-7|TRBD1
TGTGCCAGCAGGGGACAGACGGGCTACGAGCAGTACTTC
CASRGQTGYEQYF
>14|.|TRBV11-2|TRBJ1-1|.
TGTGCCAGCAGCTTTACCGGACAGTACACTGAAGCTTTCTTT
CASSFTGQYTEAFF
>14|.|TRBV2|TRBJ2-7|.
TGTGCCAGCTGGGGGCGGGAGAACGGCTACGAGCAGTACTTC
CASWGRENGYEQYF
>13|.|TRBV20-1|TRBJ2-1|.
TGCAGTGCTAGTGCCACTAGCCCCAATGAGCAGTTCTTC
CSASATSPNEQFF
>14|many|TRBV10-1|TRBJ2-7|TRBD1
TGCGCCAGCAGTGGTGGGACAGGCCCCTACGAGCAGTACTTC
CASSGGTGPYEQYF
>15|.|TRBV5-4|TRBJ1-4|.
TGTGCCAGCAGCTCGGGGGGGACAACTAATGAAAAACTGTTTTTT
CASSSGGTTNEKLFF
>15|.|TRBV5-1|TRBJ1-4|.
TGCGCCAGCGCCGCGAGCAGGTCAACTAATGAAAAACTGTTTTTT
CASAASRSTNEKLFF
>14|.|TRBV7-9|TRBJ1-2|.
TGTGCCAGCAGCCGAGCTCAGGGAGGCTATGGCTACACCTTC
CASSRAQGGYGYTF
>13|few|TRBV5-1|TRBJ1-1|.
TGCGCCAGCAGCTTTACACAGGGCACTGAAGCTTTCTTT
CASSFTQGTEAFF
>14|once|TRBV11-3|TRBJ2-1|.
TGTGCCAGCAGCCCCGGCCCTAGTTGGCATGAGCAGTTCTTC
CASSPGPSWHEQFF
>16|.|TRBV7-2|TRBJ1-4|.
TGTGCCAGCAGCTCCGGATACAGGCTAGGGGAAGAAAAACTGTTTTTT
CASSSGYRLGEEKLFF
>12|.|TRBV29-1|TRBJ2-1|.
TGCAGCGCGAGTGTTAGGGGGAATGAGCAGTTCTTC
CSASVRGNEQFF
>15|.|TRBV28|TRBJ2-3|TRBD2
TGTGCCAGCAGTGATGGGACTAGCGGGAGACATACGCAGTATTTT
CASSDGTSGRHTQYF
>12|.|TRBV7-9|TRBJ2-3|.
TGTGCCAGCAGCTGGACTACGGATACGCAGTATTTT
CASSWTTDTQYF
>15|.|TRBV11-2|TRBJ2-2|TRBD1
TGTGCCAGCAGCATGTCGGGACAGAAAACCGGGGAGCTGTTTTTT
CASSMSGQKTGELFF
>13|.|TRBV2|TRBJ1-1|TRBD1
TGTGCCAGCAGAACGACAGGGGTGGCTGAAGCTTTCTTT
CASRTTGVAEAFF
>15|.|TRBV30|TRBJ1-6|.
TGTGCCTGGAGTGTAAGGGGCACCTATAATTCACCCCTCCACTTT
CAWSVRGTYNSPLHF
>13|.|TRBV11-3|TRBJ1-3|TRBD1
TGTGCCAGCAGCGTAACAGGGACAGACACCATATATTTT
CASSVTGTDTIYF
>14|.|TRBV2|TRBJ2-3|.
TGTGCCAGCAGTGAGGACAGTCACACAGATACGCAGTATTTT
CASSEDSHTDTQYF
>14|.|TRBV6-5|TRBJ1-2|.
TGTGCCAGCAGTCCAGGGAGGGGAGGCTATGGCTACACCTTC
CASSPGRGGYGYTF
>14|once|TRBV15|TRBJ1-1|.
TGTGCCACCAGCAGGCGGACAGTAAACACTGAAGCTTTCTTT
CATSRRTVNTEAFF
>15|.|TRBV19|TRBJ2-5|TRBD1
TGTGCCAGTAGTACTGGGACAGGGGGCAGGGAGACCCAGTACTTC
CASSTGTGGRETQYF
>16|once|TRBV6-5|TRBJ2-1|TRBD2
TGTGCCAGCAGTTACTCGGGTCTAGCGGGAGCCAATGAGCAGTTCTTC
CASSYSGLAGANEQFF
>16|.|TRBV2|TRBJ2-1|.
TGTGCCAGCAGTGAAGCGCTTCTGGGGAGACTAGTCGAGCAGTTCTTC
CASSEALLGRLVEQFF
>15|.|TRBV5-1|TRBJ1-1|.
TGCGCCAGCGCTAAAAATACAGTGACGAACACTGAAGCTTTCTTT
CASAKNTVTNTEAFF
>16|few|TRBV5-6|TRBJ2-2|TRBD1
TGTGCCAGCAGCTTGGTGTCAGGGGGGAACACCGGGGAGCTGTTTTTT
CASSLVSGGNTGELFF
>13|.|TRBV11-3|TRBJ2-3|.
TGTGCCAGCAGCCCAGGGGGCACAGATACGCAGTATTTT
CASSPGGTDTQYF
>13|.|TRBV7-2|TRBJ2-3|.
TGTGCCAGCAGCTCCCTAGTGCCAGATACGCAGTATTTT
CASSSLVPDTQYF
>15|few|TRBV24-1|TRBJ2-5|TRBD2
TGTGCCACCGCTCGCCTAGCGGGGGCCCAAGAGACCCAGTACTTC
CATARLAGAQETQYF
>16|.|TRBV5-4|TRBJ2-2|TRBD1
TGTGCCAGCAGCTTAAGGACAGGGGGGTCGACCGGGGAGCTGTTTTTT
CASSLRTGGSTGELFF
>14|.|TRBV2|TRBJ2-1|.
TGTGCCAGCAGTGAAGGGGGGGCCTACAATGAGCAGTTCTTC
CASSEGGAYNEQFF
>14|.|TRBV3-1/TRBV3-2|TRBJ2-7|.
TGTGCCAGCAGCCGGGACACCTTTTCCTACGAGCAGTACTTC
CASSRDTFSYEQYF
>16|few|TRBV5-4|TRBJ2-7|TRBD1
TGTGCCAGCTCCTCCGGGTCGGACAGGGTAAATTACGAGCAGTACTTC
CASSSGSDRVNYEQYF
>15|.|TRBV7-2|TRBJ2-1|TRBD1
TGTGCCAGCAGCTTCCGGGACAGGGGGACTAATGAGCAGTTCTTC
CASSFRDRGTNEQFF
>15|once|TRBV9|TRBJ1-2|TRBD1
TGTGCCAGCAGCGAAATTCAGACAGGGGACTATGGCTACACCTTC
CASSEIQTGDYGYTF
>14|.|TRBV6-5|TRBJ1-2|.
TGTGCCAGCACCCCGAGGGGGAAGAACTATGGCTACACCTTC
CASTPRGKNYGYTF
>16|.|TRBV5-5|TRBJ1-5|TRBD1
TGTGCCAGCAGTACCGGGACAGGGGGCAAGGGTCAGCCCCAGCATTTT
CASSTGTGGKGQPQHF
>15|.|TRBV5-4|TRBJ1-6|.
TGTGCCAGCAGCCCCGGGAGACAACCTAATTCACCCCTCCACTTT
CASSPGRQPNSPLHF
>11|.|TRBV6-5|TRBJ1-1|.
TGTGCCAGCAGTTGGGAGACTGAAGCTTTCTTT
CASSWETEAFF